Each of the 22 T cell receptor beta chains below was sequenced from the same sample in a study of cytomegalovirus exposure and HLA in healthy donors. Primers included in the PCR were 60 Vbeta and 13 Jbeta primers. Method: immunoSEQ multiplex PCR; TCRdb's copy keeps in-frame clones and lacks some. The sample yields fewer than 150,000 clones, around 75% seen once. The sample taken for sequencing was PBMCs. The receptors were gathered from a man younger than 45 in good health and CMV-seronegative.

The gene calls are TRBV20-1 and TRBJ2-5; 7 bases line up with TRBD1. The J call is uncertain, as TRBJ2-7 better fits the DNA end. There are 11 residues in the CDR3. Germline V gene data show CDR1 as DFQATT and CDR2 as SNEGSKA (reference sequence). The CDR3 region has the DNA TGCAGTGCTACACAGGGGTACGAGCAGTACTTC. Translating it yields CSATQGYEQYF.

The genes are TRBV5-1 and TRBJ2-7; 8 nucleotides agree with TRBD2. Germline values: CDR1 SGHRS, CDR2 YFSETQ. The V gene end was trimmed by 0 bases and the J gene end by 3 bases; junction bases not matched to a gene: 5. The CDR3 contains 15 residues. The CDR3 sequence is CASSLVSGRGYEQYF. CDR3 in DNA: TGCGCCAGCAGCTTGGTTTCCGGGAGGGGCTACGAGCAGTACTTC.

This chain connects TRBV7-6 to TRBJ2-7; perhaps TRBD2 as D (5 bases). The germline V gene has CDR1 SGHVS and CDR2 FNYEAQ. Trimming cost V 5 bases and J 2 bases, with 16 bases left between them. The CDR3 consists of 15 residues. Written as DNA, the CDR3 is TGTGCCAGCAGCCCCCAGTCGGGGTCGACCTACGAGCAGTACTTC. Translating gives CASSPQSGSTYEQYF. Using reference TRBV7-6 and TRBJ2-7 for the parts outside the CDR3, the full variable domain is GAGVSQSPRYKVTKRGQDVALRCDPISGHVSLYWYRQALGQGPEFLTYFNYEAQQDKSGLPNDRFSAERPEGSISTLTIQRTEQRDSAMYRCASSPQSGSTYEQYFGPGTRLTVT.

J is TRBJ2-1 and V is TRBV28; TRBD2 matches at 7 bases. Germline lookup yields CDR1 MDHEN and CDR2 SYDVKM. This CDR3 is built from 13 residues. V shed 7 bases and J 9 bases; nucleotides not matched to a gene: 9. In DNA form, the CDR3 reads TGTGCCAGCACCTCAGGATCGGGAGGTGAGCAGTTCTTC. It codes for CASTSGSGGEQFF.

V and J are TRBV28 and TRBJ2-2, with TRBD2 matching 7 bases. Trimming cost V 3 bases and J 5 bases; bases outside gene matches: 3. The CDR3 is 14 residues long. Germline V lookup: CDR1 MDHEN, CDR2 SYDVKM. The CDR3 coding sequence is TGTGCCAGCAGTTTTTCTAGCGGAACCGGGGAGCTGTTTTTT. Translated, it gives CASSFSSGTGELFF.

In the case of this clone: Relative to the germline gene, one junction end is altered; a read error may explain this. The CDR3 spells CASSLGGDRGSAFF. The CDR3 DNA reads as TGTGCCAGCAGCCTAGGAGGGGACAGAGGTTCAGCTTTCTTT. The chain recombines TRBV13 with TRBJ1-1; 7 bases line up with TRBD1. The CDR3 extends over 14 amino acids. Germline CDR1 and CDR2: PRHDT and FYEKMQ (reference sequence).

V and J are TRBV30 and TRBJ1-2; D not resolved. The CDR3 covers 13 residues. Trimming took 2 bases from V and 3 from J, leaving 10 bases between them. Germline lookup yields CDR1 GTSNPN and CDR2 SVGIG (reference sequence). CDR3 residues: CAWSLDNHYGYTF. CDR3 DNA sequence: TGTGCCTGGAGTCTTGACAACCACTATGGCTACACCTTC.

The chain joins TRBV6-5 to TRBJ2-5; TRBD1 matches 8 bases. With 2 bases clipped from V and 3 bases from J, the junction kept 2 bases outside the gene matches. The CDR3 is made up of 14 amino acids. Germline assignment: CDR1 MNHEY and CDR2 SVGAGI. The CDR3 DNA is TGTGCCAGCAGTTACCAGACAGGGGAAGAGACCCAGTACTTC. Protein sequence: CASSYQTGEETQYF.

The V call is TRBV7-6, the J call TRBJ2-7, with 8 bases fitting TRBD1. Germline V gene lookup returns CDR1 SGHVS and CDR2 FNYEAQ. The CDR3 is 14 residues long. V lost 1 base to trimming and J lost 2 bases; unmatched junction nucleotides: 1. The CDR3 region has the DNA TGTGCCAGCAGCTTAGGGACAGGGACCTACGAGCAGTACTTC. It is translated as CASSLGTGTYEQYF. Using reference TRBV7-6 and TRBJ2-7 for the parts outside the CDR3, the full variable domain is GAGVSQSPRYKVTKRGQDVALRCDPISGHVSLYWYRQALGQGPEFLTYFNYEAQQDKSGLPNDRFSAERPEGSISTLTIQRTEQRDSAMYRCASSLGTGTYEQYFGPGTRLTVT.

This clone occurred a few times. The gene calls are TRBV6-5 and TRBJ1-5, with unresolved D. Germline V gene data show CDR1 as MNHEY and CDR2 as SVGAGI. There are 13 residues in the CDR3. The germline V and J ends were trimmed by 5 bases and 6 bases, with 11 bases remaining between them. The CDR3 is CASSIGRGQPQHF. CDR3 bases: TGTGCCAGCAGTATAGGGCGGGGTCAGCCCCAGCATTTT.

This clone was seen a few times. The chain uses TRBV4-3 and TRBJ1-1; 7 bases agree with TRBD1. Germline lookup yields CDR1 LGHNA and CDR2 YSLEER. With 4 bases clipped from V and 0 bases from J, the junction kept 8 bases outside the gene matches. The CDR3 extends over 16 amino acids. CDR3 sequence (DNA): TGCGCCAGCAGCCCTGACCCGGGACAGTTGAACACTGAAGCTTTCTTT. Encoded protein: CASSPDPGQLNTEAFF.

The gene calls are TRBV28 and TRBJ1-1, with TRBD1 matching over 11 bases. Trimming at V came to 5 bases and at J to 1 base, leaving 3 bases not matched to a gene. Germline assignment: CDR1 MDHEN and CDR2 SYDVKM. The CDR3 contains 15 residues. CDR3: CASSGQGASNTEAFF. CDR3 nucleotides: TGTGCCAGCAGTGGACAGGGGGCATCGAACACTGAAGCTTTCTTT. The full variable domain, with the rest looked up from reference TRBV28 and TRBJ1-1, is DVKVTQSSRYLVKRTGEKVFLECVQDMDHENMFWYRQDPGLGLRLIYFSYDVKMKEKGDIPEGYSVSREKKERFSLILESASTNQTSMYLCASSGQGASNTEAFFGQGTRLTVV.

The V gene is TRBV4-3, the J gene TRBJ1-1, with D unresolved. CDR3 length: 13 amino acids. Germline loops: CDR1 LGHNA, CDR2 YSLEER. V was trimmed by 2 bases and J by 5 bases, leaving 9 bases between them. The CDR3 bases are TGCGCCAGCAGCCAATTAGTCGGTACTGAAGCTTTCTTT. Translated, it gives CASSQLVGTEAFF.

This clone was detected only once. The rearrangement links TRBV2 to TRBJ2-5; D not certain. Between the trimmed V and J ends, which lost 8 bases and 7 bases, there was a span of 11 bases. In germline, CDR1 is SNHLY, CDR2 FYNNEI. The length of the CDR3 is 11 residues. CDR3 in amino acids: CASESGGTQYF. The DNA for the CDR3 is TGTGCCAGCGAGTCTGGCGGGACCCAGTACTTC.

This clone was counted a few times. The CDR3 protein is CASSPLPGPINTEAFF. In DNA form, the CDR3 reads TGCGCCAGCAGCCCGCTCCCAGGCCCCATCAACACTGAAGCTTTCTTT. This rearrangement joins TRBV4-1 to TRBJ1-1; D is ambiguous. Per germline, CDR1 MGHRA and CDR2 YSYEKL. V was clipped by 4 bases and J by 2 bases, with 17 bases between them. This CDR3 comprises 16 residues.

The CDR3 sequence: CASSLVLAGAYNEQFF. In DNA form, the CDR3 reads TGTGCCAGCAGCTTAGTTCTCGCGGGAGCCTACAATGAGCAGTTCTTC. V and J are TRBV7-2 and TRBJ2-1; 7 bases are shared with TRBD2. Germline-derived CDR1 and CDR2 are SGHTA and FQGNSA. CDR3 length: 16 amino acids. The V segment lost 1 base and the J segment 2 bases; nucleotides outside the gene matches: 5.

CDR3 coding DNA: TGTGCCAGCCGGGGTAATGAAAAACTGTTTTTT. Protein sequence: CASRGNEKLFF. The chain has TRBV6-6 and TRBJ1-4; D is unresolved. The CDR3 is 11 amino acids. Trimming left V 8 bases short and J 4 bases short, with 5 bases between. CDR1 is MNHNY and CDR2 is SVGAGI in the germline V gene (reference sequence).

The DNA for the CDR3 is TGTGCCAGCAGCTTAGGCAGGGGATACACCGGGGAGCTGTTTTTT. Its translation: CASSLGRGYTGELFF. The rearrangement links TRBV11-1 to TRBJ2-2; tentative D call: TRBD1 (6 bases). The CDR3 is made up of 15 amino acids. V lost 1 base and J 3 bases, leaving 9 bases between the germline ends. Germline-derived CDR1 and CDR2 are SGHAT and FQDESV (reference sequence).

V is TRBV5-1 and J is TRBJ2-3; 9 bases map to TRBD1. The germline V gene has CDR1 SGHRS and CDR2 YFSETQ. Trimming at V came to 3 bases and at J to 3 bases, leaving 5 bases not matched to a gene. This CDR3 has 15 amino acids. CDR3 protein: CASSSGTGSTDTQYF. DNA of the CDR3: TGCGCCAGCAGCTCCGGGACAGGGTCAACAGATACGCAGTATTTT.

The chain employs TRBV15 and TRBJ2-2; TRBD1 might be the D (6 bases). With 1 base removed from V and 4 bases from J, the gap between germline ends came to 13 bases. The germline V gene encodes CDR1 LNHNV and CDR2 YYDKDF (reference sequence). The CDR3 spans 16 residues. Here the CDR3 reads CATSRAFGGPTGELFF. The CDR3 DNA sequence: TGTGCCACCAGCAGAGCGTTTGGGGGCCCCACCGGGGAGCTGTTTTTT.

The V call is TRBV7-6, the J call TRBJ2-7; 8 bases match TRBD1. This CDR3 is 15 amino acids long. J gave up 6 bases and V 1 base, and 8 bases lay outside the gene matches. The germline gives CDR1 SGHVS, CDR2 FNYEAQ. DNA of the CDR3: TGTGCCAGCAGCTTAGGGCCAGGGGGCGAGGGCGAGCAGTACTTC. It is translated as CASSLGPGGEGEQYF.

The chain links TRBV28 to TRBJ1-1; 8 bases line up with TRBD1. The CDR3 extends over 13 amino acids. V lost 5 bases and J lost 12; bases outside the gene matches: 11. CDR1 and CDR2 from the germline V gene are MDHEN and SYDVKM. The CDR3 bases are TGTGCCAGCAGTCCTGAGGACAGGGAGATATCTTTCTTT. This gives the protein CASSPEDREISFF. The whole variable domain, remainder taken from reference TRBV28 and TRBJ1-1, is DVKVTQSSRYLVKRTGEKVFLECVQDMDHENMFWYRQDPGLGLRLIYFSYDVKMKEKGDIPEGYSVSREKKERFSLILESASTNQTSMYLCASSPEDREISFFGQGTRLTVV.